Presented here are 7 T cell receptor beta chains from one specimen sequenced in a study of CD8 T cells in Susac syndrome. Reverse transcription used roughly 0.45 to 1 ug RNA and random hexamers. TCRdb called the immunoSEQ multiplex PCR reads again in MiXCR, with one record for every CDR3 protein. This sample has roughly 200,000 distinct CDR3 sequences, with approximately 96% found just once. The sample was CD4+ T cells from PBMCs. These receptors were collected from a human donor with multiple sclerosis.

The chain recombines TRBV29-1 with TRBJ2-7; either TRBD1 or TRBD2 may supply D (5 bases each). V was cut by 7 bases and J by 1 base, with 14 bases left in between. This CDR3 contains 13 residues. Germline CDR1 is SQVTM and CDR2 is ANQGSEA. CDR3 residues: CSACRDASYEQYF. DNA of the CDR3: TGCAGCGCATGCCGGGACGCTTCCTACGAGCAGTACTTC.

In nucleotides, the CDR3 is TGTGCCAGCAGTTTACAGGGTTGGGACGAGCAGTACTTC. It is translated as CASSLQGWDEQYF. The J gene is TRBJ2-7, the V gene TRBV27, with D perhaps TRBD1 (5 bases). From germline, CDR1 is MNHEY and CDR2 SMNVEV (reference sequence). The CDR3 runs 13 residues. The V and J ends lost 2 bases and 5 bases respectively, with 10 bases between them.

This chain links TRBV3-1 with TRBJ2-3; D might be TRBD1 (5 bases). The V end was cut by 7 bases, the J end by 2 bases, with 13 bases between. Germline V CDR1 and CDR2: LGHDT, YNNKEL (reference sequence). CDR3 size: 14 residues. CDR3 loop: CASTQGRITDTQYF. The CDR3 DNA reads TGTGCCAGCACTCAGGGAAGGATCACAGATACGCAGTATTTT.

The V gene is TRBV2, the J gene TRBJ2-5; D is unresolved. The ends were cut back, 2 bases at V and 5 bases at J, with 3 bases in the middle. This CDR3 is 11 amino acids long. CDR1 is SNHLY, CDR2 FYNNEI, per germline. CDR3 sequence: CASSESETQYF. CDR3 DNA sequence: TGTGCCAGCAGTGAAAGCGAGACCCAGTACTTC.

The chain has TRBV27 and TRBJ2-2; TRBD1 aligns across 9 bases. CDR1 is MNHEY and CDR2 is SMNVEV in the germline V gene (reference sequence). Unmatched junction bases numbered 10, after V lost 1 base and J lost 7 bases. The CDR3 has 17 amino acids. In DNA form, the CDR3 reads TGTGCCAGCAGTTTATATTTAGGGACAGGGTTCGTCGGGGAGCTGTTTTTT. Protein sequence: CASSLYLGTGFVGELFF.

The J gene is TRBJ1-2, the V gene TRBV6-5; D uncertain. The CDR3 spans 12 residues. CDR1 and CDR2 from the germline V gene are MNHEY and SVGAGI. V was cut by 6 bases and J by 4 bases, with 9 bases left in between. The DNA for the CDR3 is TGTGCCAGCAGCCAAACTTCCTATGGCTACACCTTC. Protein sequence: CASSQTSYGYTF.

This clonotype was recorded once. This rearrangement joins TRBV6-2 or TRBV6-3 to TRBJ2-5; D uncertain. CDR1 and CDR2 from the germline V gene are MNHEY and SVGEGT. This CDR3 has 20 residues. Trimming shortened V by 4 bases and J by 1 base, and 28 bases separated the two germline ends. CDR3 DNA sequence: TGTGCCAGCAGTTCCCATGTTATCGTTTGGCCCCAGAGGTCCCAAGAGACCCAGTACTTC. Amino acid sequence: CASSSHVIVWPQRSQETQYF.